Presented here are 19 T cell receptor beta chains from one specimen sequenced in a study of T-cell memory formation after mild COVID-19. A single record per CDR3 protein comes from TCRdb applying MiXCR to the 5' RACE reads. Among roughly 560,000 distinct CDR3 sequences, around 21% were seen once, and the ten largest hold approximately 13%. The sample comprised PBMCs or a T cell subset sorted from them (not recorded which). All receptors derive from an adult woman who had mild COVID-19 (a few samples of this study predate the infection). Cell type and time point are not known.

This clonotype has a handful of counts. An end of the junction differs from the germline gene, which may be a read error. The genes are TRBV20-1 and TRBJ2-4, with D possibly matching TRBD1 (6 bases). CDR3 size: 14 residues. CDR1 DFQATT and CDR2 SNEGSKA come from the germline V gene (reference sequence). The CDR3 loop is CSALLMGANNIQYF. CDR3 DNA: TGCAGTGCCCTACTAATGGGGGCCAATAACATTCAGTACTTC.

This clonotype was seen a few times. The V gene is TRBV5-6, the J gene TRBJ2-5; D remains ambiguous. This CDR3 comprises 13 residues. The V end was cut by 0 bases, the J end by 3 bases, with 6 bases between. Germline CDR1 SGHDT, CDR2 YYEEEE. The DNA of the CDR3 is TGTGCCAGCAGCTTGGACTCGGAAGAGACCCAGTACTTC. Protein product: CASSLDSEETQYF.

This clonotype was counted a few times. The chain couples TRBV27 to TRBJ1-5; D might be TRBD1 (5 bases). CDR3 length equals 17 residues. Germline lookup yields CDR1 MNHEY and CDR2 SMNVEV (reference sequence). Trimming stripped 4 bases from V and 0 bases from J, with 16 bases between. CDR3 nucleotide sequence: TGTGCCAGCAGTTCAGTGGAGGGACTTTATAGCAATCAGCCCCAGCATTTT. As protein: CASSSVEGLYSNQPQHF.

The genes are TRBV24-1 and TRBJ2-3; D is uncertain. The CDR3 extends over 18 amino acids. CDR1 and CDR2 from the germline V gene are KGHDR and SFDVKD. V was clipped by 0 bases and J by 2 bases, with 17 bases between them. Written as DNA, the CDR3 is TGTGCCACCAGTGATTTGGACTCAGCCCTGGGCCTCACAGATACGCAGTATTTT. It codes for CATSDLDSALGLTDTQYF.

This clonotype appeared a few times. V gene TRBV28 combines with J gene TRBJ2-1; D is unresolved. With 7 bases removed from V and 5 bases from J, the gap between germline ends came to 18 bases. Germline lookup yields CDR1 MDHEN and CDR2 SYDVKM. This CDR3 comprises 15 residues. The CDR3 here is CASIPPAAEHNEQFF. The CDR3 DNA reads as TGTGCCAGCATCCCCCCTGCTGCGGAGCACAATGAGCAGTTCTTC.

The V and J genes are TRBV6-5 and TRBJ2-2; possibly TRBD2 for D (5 bases). The CDR3 has 15 amino acids. V shed 5 bases and J shed 0 bases, with 10 bases lying between them. Germline V gene sequence: CDR1 MNHEY, CDR2 SVGAGI. CDR3 bases: TGTGCCAGCAGTGGAGGAGCTTCGAACACCGGGGAGCTGTTTTTT. This codes for CASSGGASNTGELFF.

This clonotype was seen a handful of times. This rearrangement joins TRBV27 to TRBJ2-7; D is undetermined. The V end lost 3 bases, the J end lost 6 bases, and 15 bases lay between the germline ends. This CDR3 contains 14 residues. Germline CDR1 reads MNHEY; CDR2 reads SMNVEV (reference sequence). DNA of the CDR3: TGTGCCAGCAGTTTCGACCCGACATGGGGCGAGCAGTACTTC. Protein: CASSFDPTWGEQYF.

The gene calls are TRBV4-1 and TRBJ1-6, with unresolved D. There are 12 residues in the CDR3. Germline V lookup: CDR1 MGHRA, CDR2 YSYEKL. V dropped 3 bases and J dropped 9 bases, with 6 bases sitting between them. The CDR3 DNA reads TGCGCCAGCAGCCAGAAAGGTTCACCCCTCCACTTT. Translating it yields CASSQKGSPLHF.

The V gene is TRBV12-3 or TRBV12-4, the J gene TRBJ2-7, with TRBD2 identical over 8 bases. The J segment lost 9 bases and the V segment lost 4 bases, leaving 8 bases of the junction unmatched. There are 13 residues in the CDR3. CDR3 region: CASSSQRGWVQYF. In nucleotides, the CDR3 is TGTGCCAGCAGTTCCCAGCGGGGGTGGGTGCAGTACTTC.

The J gene is TRBJ2-1, the V gene TRBV11-3, with a weak D call TRBD2 (6 bases). The ends were cut back, 0 bases at V and 9 bases at J, with 18 bases in the middle. The germline gives CDR1 SGHNT, CDR2 YENEEA. The CDR3 totals 16 residues. CDR3 bases: TGTGCCAGCAGCTTAGATCCGGCGGGGCCGGGTGGTGAGCAGTTCTTC. It yields the protein CASSLDPAGPGGEQFF.

The table lists this clonotype with a few counts. The CDR3 protein is CASSHTGDPNTEAFF. CDR3 DNA sequence: TGTGCCAGCAGCCACACTGGGGACCCGAACACTGAAGCTTTCTTT. The V gene is TRBV7-9, the J gene TRBJ1-1, with a weak D call TRBD1 (5 bases). The V and J ends lost 5 bases and 1 base respectively, with 14 bases between them. The CDR3 contains 15 residues. CDR1 is SEHNR and CDR2 is FQNEAQ in the germline V gene (reference sequence).

The chain combines TRBV9 with TRBJ2-3; 7 bases map to TRBD2. The CDR3 contains 15 residues. The V and J ends lost 0 bases and 4 bases, in that order; junction bases with no gene match: 5. CDR1 is SGDLS, CDR2 YYNGEE, per germline. This CDR3 reads CASSVGTSQADTQYF. For the CDR3, the DNA is TGTGCCAGCAGCGTAGGGACTAGTCAAGCAGATACGCAGTATTTT.

The table lists this clonotype with a few counts. V usage is TRBV2 and J usage is TRBJ2-1, with a possible D match to TRBD2 (5 bases). Germline CDR1 is SNHLY and CDR2 is FYNNEI. CDR3 length equals 12 residues. V was pared by 7 bases and J by 4 bases, with 8 bases between. The CDR3 DNA reads as TGTGCCAGCATAGGCGGGTACAATGAGCAGTTCTTC. Residues: CASIGGYNEQFF. The full variable domain, completed using reference TRBV2 and TRBJ2-1, is EPEVTQTPSHQVTQMGQEVILRCVPISNHLYFYWYRQILGQKVEFLVSFYNNEISEKSEIFDDQFSVERPDGSNFTLKIRSTKLEDSAMYFCASIGGYNEQFFGPGTRLTVL.

V and J are TRBV7-2 and TRBJ2-3; D call uncertain. CDR3 size: 11 residues. The V end lost 3 bases, the J end lost 7 bases, and 5 bases lay between the germline ends. Germline V gene data show CDR1 as SGHTA and CDR2 as FQGNSA. The CDR3 region is CASSLAHTQYF. CDR3 DNA: TGTGCCAGCAGCTTGGCCCATACGCAGTATTTT.

This clonotype came up many times. V gene TRBV3-1 combines with J gene TRBJ1-5; D is unclear. There are 15 residues in the CDR3. With 2 bases removed from V and 0 bases from J, the gap between germline ends came to 8 bases. Germline V lookup: CDR1 LGHDT, CDR2 YNNKEL (reference sequence). CDR3 residues: CASSQYGSSNQPQHF. The CDR3 DNA sequence: TGTGCCAGCAGCCAATACGGCAGTAGCAATCAGCCCCAGCATTTT.

This clonotype came up a few times. The V call is TRBV10-2, the J call TRBJ2-1; D is perhaps TRBD1 or TRBD2 (5 bases each). Trimming stripped 0 bases from V and 4 bases from J, with 13 bases between. CDR1 is WSHSY, CDR2 SAAADI, per germline. This CDR3 has 16 amino acids. This CDR3 is CASSESGTRLYNEQFF. CDR3 bases: TGCGCCAGCAGTGAGTCGGGGACCCGACTATACAATGAGCAGTTCTTC.

The sample holds a few counts of this clonotype. The chain recombines TRBV2 with TRBJ2-1; a possible D gene is TRBD2 (5 bases). CDR3 size: 16 residues. V lost 2 bases to trimming and J lost 0 bases, with 11 bases between them. CDR1 SNHLY and CDR2 FYNNEI come from the germline V gene. CDR3 residues: CASSEYGRDSYNEQFF. CDR3 DNA: TGTGCCAGCAGTGAATATGGACGGGACTCCTACAATGAGCAGTTCTTC.

The chain couples TRBV3-1 to TRBJ2-1, with a weak D call TRBD1 (5 bases). Germline V gives CDR1 LGHDT, CDR2 YNNKEL (reference sequence). This CDR3 contains 12 residues. Deletions cut 4 bases from V and 7 bases from J, with 8 bases between. The CDR3 sequence is CASSRTMNEQFF. The CDR3 coding sequence is TGTGCCAGCAGCCGGACAATGAATGAGCAGTTCTTC.

V is TRBV7-2 and J is TRBJ1-2; 9 bases map to TRBD1. Germline CDR1 reads SGHTA; CDR2 reads FQGNSA. The CDR3 loop spans 14 amino acids. Germline trimming cut 5 bases from V and 8 bases from J; bases unmatched to any gene: 9. The CDR3 DNA is TGTGCCAGCAGCGATAGGACAGGGGCGGCGGGCTACACCTTC. Its protein is CASSDRTGAAGYTF.